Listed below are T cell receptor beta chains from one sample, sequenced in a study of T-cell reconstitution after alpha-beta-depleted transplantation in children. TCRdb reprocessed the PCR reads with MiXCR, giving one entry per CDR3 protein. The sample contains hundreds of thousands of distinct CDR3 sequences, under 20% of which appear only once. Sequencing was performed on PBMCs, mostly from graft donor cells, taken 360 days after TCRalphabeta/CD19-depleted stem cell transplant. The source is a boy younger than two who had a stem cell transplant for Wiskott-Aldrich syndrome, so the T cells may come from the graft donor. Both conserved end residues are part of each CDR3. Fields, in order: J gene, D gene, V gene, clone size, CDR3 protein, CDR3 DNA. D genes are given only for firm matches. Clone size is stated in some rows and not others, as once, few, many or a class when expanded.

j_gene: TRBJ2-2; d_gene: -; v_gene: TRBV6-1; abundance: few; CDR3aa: CASSSTGGGTGELFF; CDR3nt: TGTGCCAGCAGCTCTACAGGGGGGGGGACCGGGGAGCTGTTTTTT
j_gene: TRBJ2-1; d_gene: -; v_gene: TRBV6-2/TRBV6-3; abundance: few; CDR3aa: CASRVQRQEGRNNEQFF; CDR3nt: TGTGCCAGCAGGGTACAGCGTCAGGAGGGTAGAAACAATGAGCAGTTCTTC
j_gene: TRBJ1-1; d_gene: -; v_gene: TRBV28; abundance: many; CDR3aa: CASSFGGTEAFF; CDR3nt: TGTGCCAGCAGTTTCGGGGGGACTGAAGCTTTCTTT
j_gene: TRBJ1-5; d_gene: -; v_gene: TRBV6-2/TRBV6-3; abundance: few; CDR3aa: CASSVWGNQPQHF; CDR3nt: TGTGCCAGCAGTGTTTGGGGCAATCAGCCCCAGCATTTT
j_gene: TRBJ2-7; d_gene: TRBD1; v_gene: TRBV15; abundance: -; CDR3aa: CATSRAPMGAMDRPYEQYF; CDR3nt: TGTGCCACCAGCAGAGCCCCCATGGGGGCAATGGACAGGCCCTACGAGCAGTACTTC
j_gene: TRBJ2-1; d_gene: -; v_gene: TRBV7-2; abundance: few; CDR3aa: CASSKRYNEQFF; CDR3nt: TGTGCCAGCAGCAAGCGGTACAATGAGCAGTTCTTC
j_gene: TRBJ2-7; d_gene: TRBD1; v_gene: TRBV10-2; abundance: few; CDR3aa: CASRQPPGTASYEQYF; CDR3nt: TGCGCCAGCAGGCAGCCCCCCGGGACAGCGAGCTACGAGCAGTACTTC
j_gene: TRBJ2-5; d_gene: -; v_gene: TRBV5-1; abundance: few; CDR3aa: CASSTTSEGETQYF; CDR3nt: TGCGCCAGCAGCACGACCTCAGAGGGGGAGACCCAGTACTTC
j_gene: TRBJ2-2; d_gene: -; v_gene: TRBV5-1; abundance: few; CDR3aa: CASSLIGKGTGELFF; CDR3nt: TGCGCCAGCAGCTTAATCGGTAAAGGCACCGGGGAGCTGTTTTTT
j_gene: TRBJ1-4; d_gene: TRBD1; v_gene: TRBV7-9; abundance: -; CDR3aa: CASSLAGTGIEKLFF; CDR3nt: TGTGCCAGCAGCTTAGCGGGGACAGGGATTGAAAAACTGTTTTTT
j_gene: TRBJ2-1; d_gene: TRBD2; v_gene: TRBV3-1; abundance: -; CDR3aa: CASSSSGGAVYNEQFF; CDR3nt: TGTGCCAGCAGCTCCAGCGGGGGGGCCGTCTACAATGAGCAGTTCTTC
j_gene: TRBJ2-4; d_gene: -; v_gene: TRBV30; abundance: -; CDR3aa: CAWRAKNIQYF; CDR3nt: TGTGCCTGGAGGGCCAAAAACATTCAGTACTTC
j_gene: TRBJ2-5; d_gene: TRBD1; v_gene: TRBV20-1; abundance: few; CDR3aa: CSARAFGQGETQYF; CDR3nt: TGCAGTGCTAGAGCGTTCGGACAGGGGGAGACCCAGTACTTC
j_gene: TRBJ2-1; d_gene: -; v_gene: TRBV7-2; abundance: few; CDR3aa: CASTTFYNEQFF; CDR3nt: TGTGCCAGCACGACTTTTTACAATGAGCAGTTCTTC
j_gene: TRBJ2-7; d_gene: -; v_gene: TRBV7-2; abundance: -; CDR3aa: CASSLRWGPYEQYF; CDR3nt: TGTGCCAGCAGCTTACGATGGGGCCCCTACGAGCAGTACTTC
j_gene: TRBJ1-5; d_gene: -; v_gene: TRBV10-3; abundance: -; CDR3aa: CATCGGPNQPQHF; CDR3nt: TGTGCCACCTGCGGGGGTCCTAATCAGCCCCAGCATTTT
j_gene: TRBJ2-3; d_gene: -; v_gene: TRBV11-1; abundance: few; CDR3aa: CASTHTGRHLVHSTDTQYF; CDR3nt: TGTGCCAGCACTCACACCGGAAGACACCTAGTCCATAGCACAGATACGCAGTATTTT
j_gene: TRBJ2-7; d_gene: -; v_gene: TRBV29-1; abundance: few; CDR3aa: CSVGGLARREQYF; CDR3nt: TGCAGCGTTGGGGGACTCGCACGCCGGGAGCAGTACTTC
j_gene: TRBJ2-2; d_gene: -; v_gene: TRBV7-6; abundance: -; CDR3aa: CASSHRGGELFF; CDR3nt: TGTGCCAGCAGCCATAGGGGGGGGGAGCTGTTTTTT
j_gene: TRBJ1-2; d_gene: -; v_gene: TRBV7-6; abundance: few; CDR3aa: CASSFGADYGYTF; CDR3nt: TGTGCCAGCAGCTTTGGGGCTGACTATGGCTACACCTTC
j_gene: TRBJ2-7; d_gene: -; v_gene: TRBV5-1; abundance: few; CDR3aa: CASSLTGFYEQYF; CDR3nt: TGCGCCAGCAGCTTGACAGGGTTCTACGAGCAGTACTTC
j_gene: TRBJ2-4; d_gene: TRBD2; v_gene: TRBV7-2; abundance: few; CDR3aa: CASSAGGIKNIQYF; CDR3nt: TGTGCCAGCAGCGCCGGGGGGATCAAAAACATTCAGTACTTC
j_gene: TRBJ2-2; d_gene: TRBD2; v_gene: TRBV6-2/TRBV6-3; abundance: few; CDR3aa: CASRMGLAIGELFF; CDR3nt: TGTGCCAGCAGAATGGGACTAGCGATCGGGGAGCTGTTTTTT
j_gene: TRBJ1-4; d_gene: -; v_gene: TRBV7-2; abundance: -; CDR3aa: CASSLDAGLEKLFF; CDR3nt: TGTGCCAGCAGCTTAGATGCAGGGCTCGAAAAACTGTTTTTT
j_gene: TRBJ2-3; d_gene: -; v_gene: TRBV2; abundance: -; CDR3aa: CASKAPDTQYF; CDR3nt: TGTGCCAGCAAGGCCCCAGATACGCAGTATTTT
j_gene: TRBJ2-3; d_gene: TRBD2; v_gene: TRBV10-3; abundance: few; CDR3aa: CAISERGTSNTDTQYF; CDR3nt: TGTGCCATCAGTGAGAGGGGGACTAGCAATACAGATACGCAGTATTTT
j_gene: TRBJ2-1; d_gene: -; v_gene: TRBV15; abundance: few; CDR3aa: CATSRAEGGPSSYNEQFF; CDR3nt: TGTGCCACCAGCAGAGCGGAGGGAGGTCCCAGCTCCTACAATGAGCAGTTCTTC
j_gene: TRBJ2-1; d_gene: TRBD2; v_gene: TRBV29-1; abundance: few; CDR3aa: CSVGPTSGKGYNEQFF; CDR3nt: TGCAGCGTTGGGCCGACTAGCGGGAAGGGTTACAATGAGCAGTTCTTC
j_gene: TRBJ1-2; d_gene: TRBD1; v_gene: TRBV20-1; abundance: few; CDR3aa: CSARDKSGGPPGYGYTF; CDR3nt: TGCAGTGCTAGAGATAAGTCAGGGGGACCCCCCGGCTATGGCTACACCTTC
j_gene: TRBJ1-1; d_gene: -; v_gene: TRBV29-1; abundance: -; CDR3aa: CSVEGPLNTEAFF; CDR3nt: TGCAGCGTTGAAGGGCCCCTGAACACTGAAGCTTTCTTT
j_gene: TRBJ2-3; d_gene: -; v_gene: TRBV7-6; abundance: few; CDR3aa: CASPDDDSTDTQYF; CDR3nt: TGTGCCAGCCCGGACGACGACAGCACAGATACGCAGTATTTT
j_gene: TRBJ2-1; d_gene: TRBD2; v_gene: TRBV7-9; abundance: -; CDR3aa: CASTGLAEDEQFF; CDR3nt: TGTGCGAGTACGGGACTAGCGGAGGATGAGCAGTTCTTC
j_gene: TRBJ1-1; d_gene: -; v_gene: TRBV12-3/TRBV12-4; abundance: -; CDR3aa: CASSFSSRNTEAFF; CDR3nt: TGTGCCAGCAGTTTCAGCAGTCGGAACACTGAAGCTTTCTTT
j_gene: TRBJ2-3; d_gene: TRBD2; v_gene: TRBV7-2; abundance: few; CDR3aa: CASSLRSSGTDTQYF; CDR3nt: TGTGCCAGCAGCTTAAGGTCTAGCGGGACAGATACGCAGTATTTT
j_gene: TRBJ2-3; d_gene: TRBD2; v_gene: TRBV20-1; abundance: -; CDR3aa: CSARLGASGYPDTQYF; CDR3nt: TGCAGTGCTAGACTGGGGGCTAGCGGGTATCCAGATACGCAGTATTTT
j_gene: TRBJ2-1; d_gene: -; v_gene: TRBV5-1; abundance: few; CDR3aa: CASSSERSSGFGEQFF; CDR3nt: TGCGCCAGCAGCTCCGAGAGGAGTTCAGGGTTTGGGGAGCAGTTCTTC
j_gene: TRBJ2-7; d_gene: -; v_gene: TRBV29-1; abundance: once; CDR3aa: CSVTGRGNYEQYF; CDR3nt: TGCAGCGTCACAGGGAGAGGAAACTACGAGCAGTACTTC
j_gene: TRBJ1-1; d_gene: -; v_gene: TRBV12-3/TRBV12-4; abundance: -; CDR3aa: CASSLSETNTEAFF; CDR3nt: TGTGCCAGCAGTTTGAGCGAAACAAACACTGAAGCTTTCTTT
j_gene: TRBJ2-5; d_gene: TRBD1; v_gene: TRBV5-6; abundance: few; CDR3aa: CASSYRGQWETQYF; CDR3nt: TGTGCCAGCAGCTACAGGGGGCAGTGGGAGACCCAGTACTTC
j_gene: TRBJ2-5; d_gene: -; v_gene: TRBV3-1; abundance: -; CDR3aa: CASSPGLGGETQYF; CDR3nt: TGTGCCAGCAGCCCAGGTTTAGGTGGAGAGACCCAGTACTTC
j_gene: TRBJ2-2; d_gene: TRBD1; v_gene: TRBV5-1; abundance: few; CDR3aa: CASSFGPQGYTGELFF; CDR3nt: TGCGCCAGCAGCTTTGGGCCACAGGGGTACACCGGGGAGCTGTTTTTT
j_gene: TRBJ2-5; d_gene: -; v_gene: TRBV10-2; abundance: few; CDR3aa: CASSESLGQETQYF; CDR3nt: TGCGCCAGCAGTGAGTCCCTGGGCCAAGAGACCCAGTACTTC
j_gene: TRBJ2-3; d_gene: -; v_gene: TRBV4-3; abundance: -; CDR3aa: CASSQERTDTQYF; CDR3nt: TGCGCCAGCAGCCAAGAACGCACAGATACGCAGTATTTT
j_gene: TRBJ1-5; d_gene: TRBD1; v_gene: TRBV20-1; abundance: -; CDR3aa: CSARGQGSNQPQHF; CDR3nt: TGCAGTGCTAGAGGACAGGGGTCCAATCAGCCCCAGCATTTT